This is a list of T cell receptor beta chains from one sample in a study of T-cell memory formation after mild COVID-19. TCRdb reprocessed the 5' RACE reads with MiXCR, giving one entry per CDR3 protein. Among about 290,000 distinct CDR3 sequences listed, under 20% were seen once. Sequenced input: PBMCs or a T cell subset sorted from them (not recorded which). Every receptor here comes from a man aged 18 to 30 who had mild COVID-19 (a few samples of this study predate the infection). Cell type and time point are not known. Both conserved end residues are part of each CDR3. A D gene is named only where the DNA matches it firmly. Clone size, where shown, is once, few, many, or a class for clones that have expanded.

D	size	length	V	J	CDR3	DNA
NA	few	14	TRBV6-2/TRBV6-3	TRBJ1-1	CASSYIQRGPEAFF	TGTGCCAGCAGTTACATCCAGAGGGGACCCGAAGCTTTCTTT
TRBD1	NA	14	TRBV29-1	TRBJ1-1	CSGKDRVLNTEAFF	TGCAGCGGTAAGGACAGGGTCCTGAACACTGAAGCTTTCTTT
TRBD1	few	15	TRBV2	TRBJ2-3	CASSEGTGATDTQYF	TGTGCCAGCAGTGAAGGGACAGGGGCCACAGATACGCAGTATTTT
TRBD2	few	13	TRBV7-2	TRBJ2-7	CASSQRGLYEQYF	TGTGCCAGCAGCCAGCGGGGCCTCTACGAGCAGTACTTC
NA	NA	14	TRBV20-1	TRBJ2-2	CSARRRGNTGELFF	TGCAGTGCTAGACGCCGGGGGAACACCGGGGAGCTGTTTTTT
TRBD2	few	16	TRBV9	TRBJ2-3	CASSVATSGSSDTQYF	TGTGCCAGCAGCGTAGCGACTAGCGGGTCATCTGATACGCAGTATTTT
NA	few	15	TRBV5-1	TRBJ2-7	CASSLAAHGVGEQYF	TGCGCCAGCAGCTTAGCGGCACATGGAGTGGGAGAGCAGTACTTC
NA	NA	16	TRBV10-3	TRBJ1-2	CAISGNSGRKTYGYTF	TGTGCCATCAGTGGGAATAGCGGCAGAAAAACCTATGGCTACACCTTC
NA	NA	15	TRBV9	TRBJ1-1	CASSVEGEGNTEAFF	TGTGCCAGCAGCGTAGAAGGGGAAGGGAACACTGAAGCTTTCTTT
NA	NA	17	TRBV5-1	TRBJ2-7	CASSLGPSAGASYEQYF	TGCGCCAGCAGCTTGGGGCCGAGTGCGGGGGCGTCCTACGAGCAGTACTTC
NA	NA	12	TRBV5-1	TRBJ2-1	CASSLNQGEQFF	TGCGCCAGCAGCTTGAATCAGGGTGAGCAGTTCTTC
NA	NA	13	TRBV27	TRBJ2-5	CASSSRERETQYF	TGTGCCAGCAGTTCCCGGGAGCGGGAGACCCAGTACTTC
TRBD1	few	14	TRBV5-6	TRBJ1-4	CASSRTGGDEKLFF	TGTGCCAGCAGCCGAACAGGGGGCGATGAAAAACTGTTTTTT
NA	many	14	TRBV9	TRBJ2-1	CASSVASGHNEQFF	TGTGCCAGCAGCGTAGCGTCGGGCCACAATGAGCAGTTCTTC
NA	many	12	TRBV2	TRBJ2-5	CASSVPQETQYF	TGTGCCAGCAGTGTTCCGCAAGAGACCCAGTACTTC
TRBD1	NA	14	TRBV29-1	TRBJ1-5	CSVGETGGGQPQHF	TGCAGCGTTGGGGAGACAGGGGGCGGACAGCCCCAGCATTTT
NA	NA	13	TRBV5-1	TRBJ2-3	CASSFYGTDTQYF	TGCGCCAGCAGCTTCTATGGAACAGATACGCAGTATTTT
NA	NA	14	TRBV24-1	TRBJ2-5	CATSEPRHQETQYF	TGTGCCACCAGTGAACCCCGTCACCAAGAGACCCAGTACTTC
NA	NA	12	TRBV6-5	TRBJ2-2	CASSYQTGELFF	TGTGCCAGCAGTTACCAAACCGGGGAGCTGTTTTTT
TRBD2	few	17	TRBV7-9	TRBJ2-1	CASSTSLAGGPYNEQFF	TGTGCCAGCAGCACAAGCCTAGCGGGGGGGCCATACAATGAGCAGTTCTTC
NA	NA	13	TRBV12-3/TRBV12-4	TRBJ1-1	CASSLQEGTEAFF	TGTGCCAGCAGTCTACAGGAGGGCACTGAAGCTTTCTTT
NA	NA	14	TRBV5-6	TRBJ2-7	CASRPTEGFYEQYF	TGTGCCAGCAGGCCTACCGAGGGCTTCTACGAGCAGTACTTC
NA	NA	15	TRBV2	TRBJ2-3	CASQTGLRGTDTQYF	TGTGCCAGCCAGACCGGGCTTCGGGGAACAGATACGCAGTATTTT
NA	few	16	TRBV3-1	TRBJ2-5	CASSQEVSAYQETQYF	TGTGCCAGCAGCCAAGAGGTTAGCGCTTATCAAGAGACCCAGTACTTC
NA	NA	12	TRBV12-3/TRBV12-4	TRBJ2-3	CASKIGGDTQYF	TGTGCCAGCAAGATAGGGGGAGATACGCAGTATTTT
NA	few	14	TRBV2	TRBJ2-2	CAREMGQNTGELFF	TGTGCCAGAGAAATGGGACAGAACACCGGGGAGCTGTTTTTT
NA	few	15	TRBV30	TRBJ1-1	CAWTRRGQGSTEAFF	TGTGCCTGGACTCGAAGAGGGCAGGGTTCGACCGAAGCTTTCTTT
NA	many	13	TRBV5-1	TRBJ2-7	CASSFGSSYEQYF	TGCGCCAGCAGCTTCGGCAGTTCCTACGAGCAGTACTTC
NA	NA	17	TRBV7-2	TRBJ1-6	CASSSRGPSSYNSPLHF	TGTGCCAGCAGCTCCAGGGGTCCCAGCTCCTATAATTCACCCCTCCACTTT
TRBD1	few	13	TRBV12-3/TRBV12-4	TRBJ1-1	CASSRTGDTEAFF	TGTGCCAGCAGTCGGACAGGGGACACTGAAGCTTTCTTT
NA	few	15	TRBV5-1	TRBJ1-1	CASSLLTGENTEAFF	TGCGCCAGCAGCTTGTTGACAGGAGAGAACACTGAAGCTTTCTTT
NA	few	16	TRBV12-3/TRBV12-4	TRBJ2-3	CANAAMAGKGSDTQYF	TGTGCCAACGCAGCAATGGCAGGGAAGGGTTCAGATACGCAGTATTTT
TRBD1	NA	15	TRBV2	TRBJ1-2	CASTQDRATTYGYTF	TGTGCCAGCACCCAGGACAGGGCCACCACGTATGGCTACACCTTC
NA	few	13	TRBV2	TRBJ2-7	CASSEVKEGEQYF	TGTGCCAGCAGTGAAGTCAAGGAGGGCGAGCAGTACTTC
NA	many	13	TRBV27	TRBJ1-2	CASSLRGAQGYTF	TGTGCCAGCAGTTTGAGAGGGGCGCAAGGCTACACCTTC
TRBD2	NA	12	TRBV3-1	TRBJ2-5	CASSQISGGQYF	TGTGCCAGCAGCCAGATTAGCGGGGGGCAGTACTTC
TRBD1	few	16	TRBV24-1	TRBJ2-5	CATSDSTQGAQKTQYF	TGTGCCACCAGTGATTCCACACAGGGGGCGCAAAAGACCCAGTACTTC
NA	NA	14	TRBV18	TRBJ1-2	CASSPLDSNYGYTF	TGTGCCAGCTCACCCCTGGACAGCAACTATGGCTACACCTTC
NA	few	15	TRBV12-3/TRBV12-4	TRBJ1-5	CASSFSHSSNQPQHF	TGTGCCAGCAGTTTTTCCCACTCCAGCAATCAGCCCCAGCATTTT
NA	NA	15	TRBV7-3	TRBJ2-2	CASSFVQANTGELFF	TGTGCCAGCAGCTTTGTCCAGGCGAACACCGGGGAGCTGTTTTTT
NA	few	15	TRBV12-3/TRBV12-4	TRBJ2-2	CASSFQGILSGELFF	TGTGCCAGCAGTTTTCAGGGGATCTTATCCGGGGAGCTGTTTTTT
TRBD1	few	11	TRBV29-1	TRBJ1-2	CSAGQGTGYTF	TGCAGCGCCGGACAGGGTACTGGCTACACCTTC
NA	few	12	TRBV5-1	TRBJ1-6	CASSLTGSPLHF	TGCGCCAGCAGCTTAACGGGTTCACCCCTCCACTTT
NA	NA	14	TRBV12-3/TRBV12-4	TRBJ2-7	CASSFSASPYEQYF	TGTGCCAGCAGTTTCTCGGCTTCACCCTACGAGCAGTACTTC
NA	few	14	TRBV10-3	TRBJ2-1	CAISGGAGYNEQFF	TGTGCCATCAGTGGTGGGGCTGGTTACAATGAGCAGTTCTTC
NA	NA	15	TRBV4-1	TRBJ1-1	CASSQDRGWNTEAFF	TGCGCCAGCAGCCAAGATCGGGGTTGGAACACTGAAGCTTTCTTT
NA	many	13	TRBV9	TRBJ2-3	CASSPLFGGTQYF	TGTGCCAGCAGCCCCCTCTTCGGTGGTACGCAGTATTTT
NA	NA	15	TRBV7-2	TRBJ1-2	CASSLGPDSSYGYTF	TGTGCCAGCAGCTTAGGGCCCGATTCAAGCTATGGCTACACCTTC
NA	few	14	TRBV5-1	TRBJ2-5	CASSAQTGQETQYF	TGCGCCAGCAGCGCGCAAACAGGCCAAGAGACCCAGTACTTC
NA	many	10	TRBV12-3/TRBV12-4	TRBJ2-5	CASSKETQYF	TGTGCCAGCAGTAAAGAGACCCAGTACTTC
TRBD2	NA	15	TRBV18	TRBJ2-1	CASSPLTSGGNEQFF	TGTGCCAGCTCACCTCTGACTAGCGGGGGTAATGAGCAGTTCTTC
NA	many	13	TRBV7-9	TRBJ1-2	CASGQGLGYGYTF	TGTGCCAGCGGACAAGGACTTGGCTATGGCTACACCTTC
NA	NA	11	TRBV12-3/TRBV12-4	TRBJ1-4	CASSFLGPPVF	TGTGCCAGCAGTTTTCTTGGACCTCCGGTTTTT
TRBD2	NA	12	TRBV7-2	TRBJ2-1	CASSTSGYLQFF	TGTGCCAGCAGCACTAGCGGGTATCTGCAGTTCTTC